These 20 T cell receptor beta chains came from one sample sequenced in a study of cytomegalovirus exposure and HLA in healthy donors. The PCR had 60 Vbeta and 13 Jbeta primers. This table comes from immunoSEQ multiplex PCR, and its TCRdb copy is limited to in-frame clones, with some not included. The table lists tens of thousands of clones, just under 80% of them singletons. The sequencing sample was made of PBMCs. The receptors here all came from a woman in her thirties or forties in good health and CMV-seropositive.

V and J are TRBV7-9 and TRBJ1-1; TRBD1 agrees at 10 bases. The CDR3 length is 17 residues. CDR1 SEHNR and CDR2 FQNEAQ come from the germline V gene (reference sequence). V lost 4 bases and J lost 1; bases outside the gene matches: 9. As DNA, the CDR3 is TGTGCCAGCAGCTCACGGACAGGGGGTTTGGGGAACACTGAAGCTTTCTTT. Translating gives CASSSRTGGLGNTEAFF. Combining the CDR3 with reference TRBV7-9 and TRBJ1-1 gives the whole variable domain DTGVSQNPRHKITKRGQNVTFRCDPISEHNRLYWYRQTLGQGPEFLTYFQNEAQLEKSRLLSDRFSAERPKGSFSTLEIQRTEQGDSAMYLCASSSRTGGLGNTEAFFGQGTRLTVV.

The chain couples TRBV10-3 to TRBJ2-3, with 8 bases lining up with TRBD1. Looked up from germline, CDR1 is ENHRY and CDR2 is SYGVKD. J gave up 3 bases and V 5 bases, and 4 bases lay outside the gene matches. CDR3 length: 14 amino acids. CDR3 in amino acids: CAISRTGLTDTQYF. Written as DNA, the CDR3 is TGTGCCATCAGTCGGACAGGGTTGACAGATACGCAGTATTTT.

The rearrangement joins TRBV7-2 to TRBJ2-1, with 7 positions matching TRBD1. From germline, CDR1 is SGHTA and CDR2 FQGNSA. The CDR3 is 14 residues long. The V gene end was trimmed by 0 bases and the J gene end by 6 bases; junction bases not matched to a gene: 2. CDR3 sequence reads: CASSLAAGGNEQFF. The CDR3 bases are TGTGCCAGCAGCTTAGCGGCAGGGGGCAATGAGCAGTTCTTC. Complete variable domain (other parts from reference TRBV7-2 and TRBJ2-1): GAGVSQSPSNKVTEKGKDVELRCDPISGHTALYWYRQSLGQGLEFLIYFQGNSAPDKSGLPSDRFSAERTGGSVSTLTIQRTQQEDSAVYLCASSLAAGGNEQFFGPGTRLTVL.

This sequence joins TRBV19 and TRBJ2-5; no reliable D call. Per germline, CDR1 LNHDA and CDR2 SQIVND (reference sequence). CDR3 length: 12 residues. V lost 1 base and J 7 bases, leaving 7 bases between the germline ends. The DNA for the CDR3 is TGTGCCAGTAGTATAGCCCTGGCGACCCAGTACTTC. This translates into CASSIALATQYF.

Worth noting for this clone: At one end the junction does not follow the germline gene, possibly because of a read error. The gene calls are TRBV30 and TRBJ1-2, with 11 bases aligning to TRBD1. Germline CDR1 GTSNPN, CDR2 SVGIG (reference sequence). The CDR3 runs to 15 residues. CDR3 DNA: TGTGTCTGGAGTGGGGGACAGGGGGTTAACTATGGCTACACCTTC. Amino acid sequence: CVWSGGQGVNYGYTF.

The CDR3 loop reads CASIQNMYEQYF. The CDR3 DNA reads as TGTGCCAGCATCCAAAACATGTACGAGCAGTACTTC. V and J are TRBV7-3 and TRBJ2-7; no clear D. The CDR3 length is 12 residues. Per the germline V gene, CDR1 is SGHTA and CDR2 is FQGTGA. Trimming stripped 7 bases from V and 4 bases from J, with 11 bases between.

V is TRBV14 and J is TRBJ2-7; 7 bases are shared with TRBD2. The CDR3 length is 13 residues. The V gene's germline CDR1 is SGHDN and CDR2 FVKESK. The V and J ends lost 1 base and 6 bases, in that order; junction bases with no gene match: 3. In DNA, the CDR3 is TGTGCCAGCAGCCAAGCGACGGGGGGCGAGCAGTACTTC. The encoded protein is CASSQATGGEQYF.

This chain links TRBV9 with TRBJ1-2; D gene uncertain. CDR1 and CDR2 (germline): SGDLS, YYNGEE. The V and J ends lost 0 bases and 11 bases respectively, with 17 bases between them. The CDR3 has 14 residues. The chain's CDR3 is CASSVGGLPAGYTF. CDR3 coding DNA: TGTGCCAGCAGCGTAGGTGGACTGCCGGCGGGTTACACCTTC.

The chain recombines TRBV6-1 with TRBJ1-2; D perhaps matches TRBD1 (5 bases). The CDR3 is 12 amino acids. V lost 4 bases, J lost 6 bases, and 9 bases lay in between. Germline values: CDR1 MNHNS, CDR2 SASEGT. The CDR3 here is CASSVGGDGYTF. The CDR3 DNA is TGTGCCAGCAGTGTCGGGGGAGATGGCTACACCTTC.

The chain uses TRBV28 and TRBJ1-5; TRBD1 might be the D (6 bases). This CDR3 has 17 amino acids. V was pared by 6 bases and J by 0 bases, with 18 bases between. CDR1 MDHEN and CDR2 SYDVKM come from the germline V gene. In nucleotides, the CDR3 is TGTGCCAGCAGCGCGGGTGGGACACTTAATAGCAATCAGCCCCAGCATTTT. Translated, it gives CASSAGGTLNSNQPQHF.

The chain is built from TRBV7-2 and TRBJ2-1; TRBD2 matches 8 bases. The V gene's germline CDR1 is SGHTA and CDR2 FQGNSA. This CDR3 contains 20 residues. V shed 0 bases, J shed 1 base, and the junction held 14 bases outside the gene matches. The CDR3 coding sequence is TGTGCCAGCAGCTTAGCACGGGGGGGGGCCGACTTACCGTCCTACAATGAGCAGTTCTTC. This translates into CASSLARGGADLPSYNEQFF.

This sequence joins TRBV5-4 and TRBJ2-7; 9 bases agree with TRBD2. CDR1 and CDR2 from the germline V gene are SGHNT and YYREEE (reference sequence). The CDR3 covers 14 residues. The V segment lost 0 bases and the J segment 6 bases; nucleotides outside the gene matches: 4. The CDR3 region is CASSLARGGREQYF. The CDR3 bases are TGTGCCAGCAGCTTGGCGCGGGGGGGCCGCGAGCAGTACTTC. Full variable domain (rest looked up from reference TRBV5-4 and TRBJ2-7): ETGVTQSPTHLIKTRGQQVTLRCSSQSGHNTVSWYQQALGQGPQFIFQYYREEENGRGNFPPRFSGLQFPNYSSELNVNALELDDSALYLCASSLARGGREQYFGPGTRLTVT.

This clone was detected once. The CDR3 region has the DNA TGTGCCAGCAGCCCCATCGGAGGGAGGAATGAGCAGTTCTTC. Translating gives CASSPIGGRNEQFF. The chain links TRBV11-2 to TRBJ2-1, with a tentative D call TRBD2 (6 bases). V dropped 5 bases and J dropped 7 bases, with 15 bases sitting between them. CDR3 length: 14 residues. Per germline, CDR1 SGHAT and CDR2 FQNNGV.

The genes are TRBV27 and TRBJ2-7; TRBD1 might be the D (5 bases). This CDR3 has 12 amino acids. The germline CDR1 and CDR2 sequences are MNHEY and SMNVEV (reference sequence). The ends were cut back, 5 bases at V and 11 bases at J, with 16 bases in the middle. CDR3 bases: TGTGCCAGCAGTGCGACAGTGGGGAAAGAGTACTTC. Its protein product is CASSATVGKEYF.

The CDR3 reads CASSWGQGAQPQHF. The CDR3 nucleotides are TGTGCCAGCAGCTGGGGACAGGGGGCTCAGCCCCAGCATTTT. The chain combines TRBV5-6 with TRBJ1-5; 12 bases agree with TRBD1. This CDR3 region has 14 residues. Losses at the gene ends were 3 bases for V and 6 bases for J; bases not matched to a gene: 1. Looked up from germline, CDR1 is SGHDT and CDR2 is YYEEEE.

The table lists this clone with a few counts. The CDR3 DNA is TGTGCCAGCAGCTTAGCCCCCGGGGGGACCTCTGGAAACACCATATATTTT. Its translation is CASSLAPGGTSGNTIYF. The chain combines TRBV11-3 with TRBJ1-3; the D gene is possibly TRBD1 (5 bases). The germline V and J ends were trimmed by 1 base and 0 bases, with 13 bases remaining between them. Germline V lookup: CDR1 SGHNT, CDR2 YENEEA. CDR3 size: 17 residues.

This clone appeared a single time. The chain combines TRBV19 with TRBJ2-7; D remains unclear. There are 13 residues in the CDR3. V gave up 4 bases and J gave up 2 bases, with 9 bases separating them. The germline V gene encodes CDR1 LNHDA and CDR2 SQIVND (reference sequence). CDR3 in amino acids: CASSTRVTYEQYF. Written as DNA, the CDR3 is TGTGCCAGTAGTACCCGGGTCACCTACGAGCAGTACTTC. Full variable domain (rest looked up from reference TRBV19 and TRBJ2-7): DGGITQSPKYLFRKEGQNVTLSCEQNLNHDAMYWYRQDPGQGLRLIYYSQIVNDFQKGDIAEGYSVSREKKESFPLTVTSAQKNPTAFYLCASSTRVTYEQYFGPGTRLTVT.

The chain joins TRBV4-1 to TRBJ2-7, with D unresolved. The CDR3 runs to 14 residues. V dropped 0 bases and J dropped 5 bases, with 11 bases sitting between them. The V gene's germline CDR1 is MGHRA and CDR2 YSYEKL. The DNA of the CDR3 is TGCGCCAGCAGCCAAGATCTCCAGTCCCACGAGCAGTACTTC. It specifies CASSQDLQSHEQYF.

J is TRBJ2-1 and V is TRBV19, with a possible D match to TRBD1 (6 bases). Trimming took off 4 bases at V and 5 bases at J, with 15 bases between the two ends. The CDR3 length is 15 residues. The germline V gene has CDR1 LNHDA and CDR2 SQIVND (reference sequence). This chain's CDR3 is CASSRTVNFNNEQFF. CDR3 bases: TGTGCCAGTAGTAGGACAGTTAACTTTAACAATGAGCAGTTCTTC.

V and J are TRBV6-4 and TRBJ1-2, with a weak D call TRBD1 (5 bases). Germline-derived CDR1 and CDR2 are MRHNA and SNTAGT. The CDR3 runs to 13 residues. The germline V and J ends were trimmed by 5 bases and 2 bases, with 9 bases remaining between them. CDR3 sequence reads: CASSPDRNYGYTF. As DNA, the CDR3 is TGTGCCAGCAGTCCCGACAGAAACTATGGCTACACCTTC.